Listed below are T cell receptor beta chains from one sample, sequenced in a study of blood T cell repertoires in COVID-19. The data were produced by immunoSEQ multiplex PCR, yet TCRdb's version contains in-frame clones alone and is incomplete. The repertoire holds about 150,000 clones, with 70% to 90% as singletons. Sequenced material: peripheral blood. The receptors were sampled from a woman in her fifties or sixties with COVID-19, enrolled during active disease. CDR3s include the opening cysteine and the closing phenylalanine or tryptophan. The order of the fields is J gene, D gene, V gene, clone size, CDR3 protein, CDR3 DNA. A D gene is named only where the DNA matches it firmly. The size field is filled for only some rows; it gives once, few, many or a size class.

j_gene: TRBJ2-7; d_gene: TRBD2; v_gene: TRBV10-3; abundance: -; CDR3aa: CAIRPGLVAYEQYF; CDR3nt: TGTGCCATCAGGCCCGGACTAGTCGCCTACGAGCAGTACTTC
j_gene: TRBJ1-3; d_gene: TRBD1; v_gene: TRBV7-2; abundance: -; CDR3aa: CASSLDHRGGNTIYF; CDR3nt: TGTGCCAGCAGCTTAGACCACAGGGGAGGAAACACCATATATTTT
j_gene: TRBJ1-6; d_gene: -; v_gene: TRBV7-2; abundance: once; CDR3aa: CASSPVMAGVTPLHF; CDR3nt: TGTGCCAGCAGCCCGGTTATGGCGGGGGTGACACCCCTCCACTTT
j_gene: TRBJ2-1; d_gene: -; v_gene: TRBV3-1/TRBV3-2; abundance: -; CDR3aa: CASSQSIRDLPTGEQFF; CDR3nt: TGTGCCAGCAGCCAGTCAATCAGGGATCTGCCCACTGGTGAGCAGTTCTTC
j_gene: TRBJ2-1; d_gene: -; v_gene: TRBV6-5; abundance: -; CDR3aa: CASTPPQGNEQFF; CDR3nt: TGTGCCAGCACCCCTCCTCAGGGGAATGAGCAGTTCTTC
j_gene: TRBJ2-5; d_gene: -; v_gene: TRBV5-1; abundance: -; CDR3aa: CASSTDNRETQYF; CDR3nt: TGCGCCAGCAGCACAGACAACCGGGAGACCCAGTACTTC
j_gene: TRBJ1-1; d_gene: -; v_gene: TRBV9; abundance: -; CDR3aa: CASSPRLSNTEAFF; CDR3nt: TGTGCCAGCAGCCCCAGGTTATCGAACACTGAAGCTTTCTTT
j_gene: TRBJ1-6; d_gene: TRBD1; v_gene: TRBV18; abundance: -; CDR3aa: CASSPPNRGNYSPLHF; CDR3nt: TGTGCCAGCTCACCACCTAACAGGGGAAACTACTCACCCCTCCACTTT
j_gene: TRBJ1-4; d_gene: -; v_gene: TRBV7-3; abundance: -; CDR3aa: CASSLAGTQTNEKLFF; CDR3nt: TGTGCCAGCAGCCTCGCCGGGACTCAAACTAATGAAAAACTGTTTTTT
j_gene: TRBJ2-1; d_gene: -; v_gene: TRBV5-6; abundance: few; CDR3aa: CASSPRRLRGNEQFF; CDR3nt: TGTGCCAGCAGCCCCCGACGACTGCGGGGCAATGAGCAGTTCTTC
j_gene: TRBJ1-5; d_gene: TRBD1; v_gene: TRBV15; abundance: -; CDR3aa: CATSSDRGHRLNQPQHF; CDR3nt: TGTGCCACCAGCAGCGACAGGGGCCACCGTCTAAATCAGCCCCAGCATTTT
j_gene: TRBJ1-1; d_gene: -; v_gene: TRBV25-1; abundance: -; CDR3aa: CASSERRGGVNTEAFF; CDR3nt: TGTGCCAGCAGTGAACGTCGAGGGGGAGTGAACACTGAAGCTTTCTTT
j_gene: TRBJ2-7; d_gene: TRBD1; v_gene: TRBV9; abundance: -; CDR3aa: CASSALSGQVGGEQYF; CDR3nt: TGTGCCAGCAGCGCCCTCTCGGGACAGGTCGGGGGCGAGCAGTACTTC
j_gene: TRBJ1-2; d_gene: TRBD1; v_gene: TRBV7-9; abundance: -; CDR3aa: CASSLAGRDRLYGYTF; CDR3nt: TGTGCCAGCAGCTTAGCTGGCCGGGACAGACTCTATGGCTACACCTTC
j_gene: TRBJ2-2; d_gene: -; v_gene: TRBV7-8; abundance: -; CDR3aa: CASSLAGAGWGELFF; CDR3nt: TGTGCCAGCAGCTTAGCGGGAGCTGGTTGGGGGGAGCTGTTTTTT
j_gene: TRBJ1-4; d_gene: TRBD1; v_gene: TRBV7-9; abundance: -; CDR3aa: CASSLIQGDEKLFF; CDR3nt: TGTGCCAGCAGCTTAATCCAGGGGGATGAAAAACTGTTTTTT
j_gene: TRBJ1-2; d_gene: TRBD1; v_gene: TRBV19; abundance: -; CDR3aa: CASKDTGGHYGYTF; CDR3nt: TGTGCCAGTAAGGACACAGGGGGTCACTATGGCTACACCTTC
j_gene: TRBJ1-2; d_gene: -; v_gene: TRBV7-3; abundance: -; CDR3aa: CAGSLTGVDGYTF; CDR3nt: TGTGCCGGCAGCTTAACGGGAGTAGATGGCTACACCTTC
j_gene: TRBJ1-5; d_gene: -; v_gene: TRBV7-9; abundance: -; CDR3aa: CASSPTGSNQPQHF; CDR3nt: TGTGCCAGCAGCCCTACAGGTAGCAATCAGCCCCAGCATTTT
j_gene: TRBJ1-1; d_gene: -; v_gene: TRBV5-5; abundance: -; CDR3aa: CASSLSGRRVNTEAFF; CDR3nt: TGTGCCAGCAGCTTGAGCGGGAGGCGGGTGAACACTGAAGCTTTCTTT
j_gene: TRBJ1-3; d_gene: TRBD1; v_gene: TRBV11-2; abundance: -; CDR3aa: CASSPGTGGRDGNTIYF; CDR3nt: TGTGCCAGCAGCCCAGGGACAGGGGGTAGAGATGGAAACACCATATATTTT
j_gene: TRBJ1-1; d_gene: -; v_gene: TRBV11-2; abundance: -; CDR3aa: CASSFGGTNTEAFF; CDR3nt: TGTGCCAGCAGCTTTGGCGGTACGAACACTGAAGCTTTCTTT